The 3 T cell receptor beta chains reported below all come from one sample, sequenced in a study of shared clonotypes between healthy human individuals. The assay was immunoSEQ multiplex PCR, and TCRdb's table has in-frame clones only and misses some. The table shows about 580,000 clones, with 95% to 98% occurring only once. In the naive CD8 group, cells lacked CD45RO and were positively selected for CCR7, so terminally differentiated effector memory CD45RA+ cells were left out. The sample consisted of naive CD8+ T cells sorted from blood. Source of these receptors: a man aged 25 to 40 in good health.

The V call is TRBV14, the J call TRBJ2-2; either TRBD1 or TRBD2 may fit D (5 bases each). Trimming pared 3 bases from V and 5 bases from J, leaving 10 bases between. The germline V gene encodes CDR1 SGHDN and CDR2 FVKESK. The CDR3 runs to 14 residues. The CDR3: CASSHLGETGELFF. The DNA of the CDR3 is TGTGCCAGCAGCCATCTAGGGGAGACCGGGGAGCTGTTTTTT.

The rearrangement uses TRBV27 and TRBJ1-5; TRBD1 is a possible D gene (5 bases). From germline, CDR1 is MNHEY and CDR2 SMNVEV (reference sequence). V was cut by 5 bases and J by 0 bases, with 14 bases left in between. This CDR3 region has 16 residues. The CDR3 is CASSPYADSSNQPQHF. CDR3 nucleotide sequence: TGTGCCAGCAGTCCATATGCCGACAGTAGCAATCAGCCCCAGCATTTT.

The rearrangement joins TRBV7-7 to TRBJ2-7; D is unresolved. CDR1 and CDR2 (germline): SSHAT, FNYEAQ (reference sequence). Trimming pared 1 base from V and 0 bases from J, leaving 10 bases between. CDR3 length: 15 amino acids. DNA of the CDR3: TGTGCCAGCAGCTTAGATTTTGGTAGCTCCTACGAGCAGTACTTC. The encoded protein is CASSLDFGSSYEQYF.